The text below deals with one TCR beta chain. After removal of 0 bases from V and 3 bases from J, the junction contained 13 bases not matched to a gene. Germline V gene sequence: CDR1 SGHAT, CDR2 FQNNGV. The CDR3 is 20 residues long. This sample stems from a study of blood T cell repertoires in COVID-19. TCRdb's table, derived via immunoSEQ multiplex PCR, lists solely in-frame clones and lacks some. The table lists about 300,000 clones, around 82% of them singletons. Sequencing input: peripheral blood. The clonotype was recovered from a woman aged 50 to 60 who had recovered from COVID-19. This chain uses TRBV11-2 with TRBJ1-6; TRBD1 matches 8 bases. The CDR3 loop is CASSLEGGGMGTGYNSPLHF. DNA for the CDR3: TGTGCCAGCAGCTTAGAAGGGGGCGGGATGGGGACAGGCTATAATTCACCCCTCCACTTT. Full variable domain (missing parts from reference TRBV11-2 and TRBJ1-6): EAGVAQSPRYKIIEKRQSVAFWCNPISGHATLYWYQQILGQGPKLLIQFQNNGVVDDSQLPKDRFSAERLKGVDSTLKIQPAKLEDSAVYLCASSLEGGGMGTGYNSPLHFGNGTRLTVT.